Given below is one TCR beta chain in context. This entry is derived from a study of blood T cell repertoires in COVID-19. Per the study methods: Counts of nucleated cells, estimated from reference gene primer amplification, were obtained. The data were produced by immunoSEQ multiplex PCR, yet TCRdb's version contains in-frame clones alone and is incomplete. V and J calls and clone size are given by that table; D and trimming were obtained from the DNA. The repertoire includes around 300,000 clones, around four fifths of them detected once, and 2.5% to 3.5% sits in the top ten. V lost 2 bases and J lost 2, with 12 bases in between. In germline, CDR1 is SGHAT, CDR2 FQDESV (reference sequence). The CDR3 is 15 residues long.

V and J are TRBV11-1 and TRBJ1-1; D gene unclear. Sequencing was performed on peripheral blood. This clonotype originated in a man younger than 45 with active or convalescent COVID-19. The CDR3 DNA is TGTGCCAGCAGCTTATCTAGGCCGTATAACACTGAAGCTTTCTTT. Amino acids: CASSLSRPYNTEAFF.